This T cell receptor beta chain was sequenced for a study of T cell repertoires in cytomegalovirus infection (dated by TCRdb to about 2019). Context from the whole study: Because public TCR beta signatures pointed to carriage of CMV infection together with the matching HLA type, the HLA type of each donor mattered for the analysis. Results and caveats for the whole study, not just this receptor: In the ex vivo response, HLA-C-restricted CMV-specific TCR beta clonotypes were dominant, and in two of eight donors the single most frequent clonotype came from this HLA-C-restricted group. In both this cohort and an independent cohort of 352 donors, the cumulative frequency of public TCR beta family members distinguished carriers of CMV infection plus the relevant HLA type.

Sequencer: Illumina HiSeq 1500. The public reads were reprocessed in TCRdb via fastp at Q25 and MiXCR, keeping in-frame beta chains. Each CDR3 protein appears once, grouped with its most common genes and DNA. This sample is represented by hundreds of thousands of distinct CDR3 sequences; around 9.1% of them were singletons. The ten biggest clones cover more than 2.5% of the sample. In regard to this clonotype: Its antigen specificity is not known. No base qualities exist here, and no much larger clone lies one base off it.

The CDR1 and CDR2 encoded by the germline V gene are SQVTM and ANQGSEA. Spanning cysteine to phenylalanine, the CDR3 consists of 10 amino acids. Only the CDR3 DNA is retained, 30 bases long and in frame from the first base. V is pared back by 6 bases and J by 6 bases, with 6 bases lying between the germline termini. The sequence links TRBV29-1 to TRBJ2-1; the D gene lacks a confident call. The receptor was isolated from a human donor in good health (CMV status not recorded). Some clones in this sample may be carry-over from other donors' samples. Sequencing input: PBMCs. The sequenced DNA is TGCAGCGTAGCGCGCAATGAGCAGTTCTTC. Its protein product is CSVARNEQFF.